Below are 8 T cell receptor beta chains sequenced from a single sample in a study of high-grade serous ovarian cancer treatment subgroups. Sequenced by immunoSEQ multiplex PCR; TCRdb stores in-frame clones only, minus some. The table shows thousands of clones, with approximately 70% occurring only once. Tumor samples were taken before definitive surgery or chemotherapy. Sequencing used tumor tissue. The receptors originated from a human donor with high-grade serous ovarian cancer.

The V call is TRBV19, the J call TRBJ2-1; TRBD2 agrees at 13 bases. This CDR3 spans 15 amino acids. After removal of 6 bases from V and 7 bases from J, the junction contained 6 bases not matched to a gene. The germline V gene encodes CDR1 LNHDA and CDR2 SQIVND (reference sequence). CDR3 DNA: TGTGCCAGTAGCCCTTGGACTAGCGGGAGAAATGAGCAGTTCTTC. Its protein product is CASSPWTSGRNEQFF.

This clone has more than one count but fewer than ten. The chain carries TRBV13 and TRBJ2-1, with D uncertain. Germline V gene sequence: CDR1 PRHDT, CDR2 FYEKMQ (reference sequence). The V and J ends lost 0 bases and 5 bases respectively, with 8 bases between them. This CDR3 spans 14 amino acids. CDR3 coding DNA: TGTGCCAGCAGCTTAGGCGGAGCCAACAATGAGCAGTTCTTC. It yields the protein CASSLGGANNEQFF.

This sequence joins TRBV12-5 and TRBJ1-1; D remains unclear. V was clipped by 8 bases and J by 0 bases, with 7 bases between them. CDR1 LGHNT and CDR2 FRNRAP come from the germline V gene. This CDR3 has 12 residues. CDR3 nucleotide sequence: TGTGCTAGTTGTAAGGTGAACACTGAAGCTTTCTTT. Its protein is CASCKVNTEAFF.

J is TRBJ2-1 and V is TRBV28; D is possibly TRBD2 (5 bases). This CDR3 comprises 14 residues. The V gene lost 2 bases and the J gene lost 10 bases, with 15 bases spanning the gap. Germline V gene lookup returns CDR1 MDHEN and CDR2 SYDVKM. CDR3 region: CASSLGGNGLEQFF. Here the CDR3 DNA reads TGTGCCAGCAGTTTAGGAGGCAATGGGCTAGAGCAGTTCTTC.

This chain links TRBV4-2 with TRBJ2-5; 7 nucleotides match TRBD1. The junction had 11 bases not matched to a gene; V was cut back by 4 bases and J by 3 bases. The CDR3 contains 16 residues. Per germline, CDR1 LGHNA and CDR2 YNFKEQ. DNA of the CDR3: TGTGCCAGCAGCCGTTTTTCGTTCGACAGGGAAGAGACCCAGTACTTC. This translates into CASSRFSFDREETQYF.

The rearrangement links TRBV7-3 to TRBJ2-7; a possible D gene is TRBD1 (5 bases). Germline V lookup: CDR1 SGHTA, CDR2 FQGTGA. This CDR3 comprises 14 residues. Trimming removed 1 base from V and 1 base from J, with 8 bases in between. In DNA, the CDR3 is TGTGCCAGCAGCTTAAGACCAGGGTCCTACGAGCAGTACTTC. It translates to CASSLRPGSYEQYF.

The chain has TRBV30 and TRBJ2-5; 7 bases align to TRBD1. J was trimmed by 2 bases and V by 2 bases; bases with no gene match: 2. The germline gives CDR1 GTSNPN, CDR2 SVGIG (reference sequence). The CDR3 has 13 amino acids. CDR3 sequence (DNA): TGTGCCTGGAGTCGGGACAGTCAAGAGACCCAGTACTTC. This gives the protein CAWSRDSQETQYF.

The J gene is TRBJ1-1, the V gene TRBV18, with D perhaps matching TRBD1 (6 bases). Germline loops: CDR1 KGHSH, CDR2 LQKENI. Trimming took 4 bases from V and 6 from J, leaving 24 bases between them. The CDR3 covers 17 residues. Written as DNA, the CDR3 is TGTGCCAGCTCACGGCCAGGGGAGCGGCGGGGTGGGTCTGAAGCTTTCTTT. This codes for CASSRPGERRGGSEAFF.